The clone carrying this TCR beta chain was detected a few times. Its antigen is undetermined. This sample stems from a study of T cells after yellow fever vaccination. Overall study: Fractions with few cells were prepared using SMART-Seq v4 Ultra Low Input.

The study, taken as a whole, reports: Contaminants from the bulk population, in the form of abundant clonotypes, could be found in FACS-sorted repertoires. Shared CD4/CD8 clonotypes were a small share, likely from convergent recombination.

Germline CDR1 and CDR2: LNHDA and SQIVND (reference sequence). The CDR3 is 15 residues long. V lost 1 base, J lost 3 bases, and 6 bases stayed unmatched. The TCR cDNA carried a universal primer site and UMIs from 5'RACE template switching. One entry per CDR3 protein, called by TCRdb with MiXCR from the 5' RACE reads. This table holds some 560,000 distinct CDR3 sequences, about 19% found once. Sequencing was performed on PBMCs, taken 15 days after the yellow fever booster vaccination. The receptor's source is a man younger than 40 who received the YFV17D yellow fever vaccine. The chain employs TRBV19 and TRBJ2-7, with TRBD1 matching over 7 bases. CDR3 in amino acids: CASSIVLAGGYEQYF. The CDR3 nucleotides read TGTGCCAGTAGTATAGTGTTGGCAGGGGGCTACGAGCAGTACTTC.